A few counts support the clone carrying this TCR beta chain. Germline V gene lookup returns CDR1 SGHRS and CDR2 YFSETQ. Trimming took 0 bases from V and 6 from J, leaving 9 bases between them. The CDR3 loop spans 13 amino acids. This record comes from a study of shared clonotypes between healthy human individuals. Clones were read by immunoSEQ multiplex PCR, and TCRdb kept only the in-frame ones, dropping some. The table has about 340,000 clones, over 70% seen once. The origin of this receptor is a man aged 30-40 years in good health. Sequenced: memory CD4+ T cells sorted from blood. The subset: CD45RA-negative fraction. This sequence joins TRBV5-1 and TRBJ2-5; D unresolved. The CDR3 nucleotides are TGCGCCAGCAGCTTGGACGGCAGACAGACCCAGTACTTC. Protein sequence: CASSLDGRQTQYF. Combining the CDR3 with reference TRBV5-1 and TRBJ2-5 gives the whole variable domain KAGVTQTPRYLIKTRGQQVTLSCSPISGHRSVSWYQQTPGQGLQFLFEYFSETQRNKGNFPGRFSGRQFSNSRSEMNVSTLELGDSALYLCASSLDGRQTQYFGPGTRLLVL.